Reported below is one TCR beta chain. It lacks a known antigen. Qualities for individual bases were not recorded, and no much larger clone is one base off. The junction carries 9 bases between V and J, which are trimmed by 6 bases and 4 bases respectively. CDR1 DFQATT and CDR2 SNEGSKA are derived from the germline V gene (reference sequence). The CDR3, from cysteine to phenylalanine, totals 11 residues. The sequence is cut down to CDR3 DNA, 33 bases in frame from base 1. This specimen comes from a study of Ad26.COV2.S vaccination and SARS-CoV-2 variants (dated by TCRdb to about 2021). Broadly, across the study: Donors in the vaccine arm were drawn from COV1001, a multicentre, randomized, double-blind, placebo-controlled phase I-IIa trial testing Ad26.COV2.S in healthy adults. The TCR-sequenced set comprised around 30 samples: around 20 Ad26.COV2.S vaccine recipients, 5 placebo recipients and 8 SARS-CoV-2 convalescent individuals. Dosing of Ad26.COV2.S was intramuscular, at either 5x10^10 or 1x10^11 viral particles, delivered as one shot or as two shots spaced 56 days apart. Trial participants were randomized into five groups of five: low-dose or high-dose Ad26.COV2.S given once or twice, or placebo on both occasions. Throughout the experiments and outcome assessment, investigators stayed blinded to trial group allocation. TCRbeta repertoire sequencing was used to assess the specificity and breadth of SARS-CoV-2-reactive T cell receptors after Ad26.COV2.S vaccination.

The treatment or condition label, read with the paper, signifies: roughly 20 received Ad26.COV2.S at low or high dose, single or two shots; about 5 received placebo; per-sample allocation not given. For vaccine and placebo recipients, the sequenced repertoires came from samples collected on day 63 after the first injection. Between 29 July and 7 August 2020, Cohort 1b enrolled about 27 adults aged 18-55 years at one site in Boston, USA. Ad26.COV2.S consisted of a replication-incompetent adenovirus type 26 vector by which a prefusion-stabilized SARS-CoV-2 spike protein from the original Wuhan strain was expressed. The immunoSEQ Assay was used to sequence TCRbeta CDR3 regions. After extraction, genomic DNA underwent amplification by bias-controlled multiplex PCR, followed by high-throughput sequencing. As for the authors' bioinformatics: Collapsing and filtering of sequences were performed to quantify the absolute abundance of each unique TCRbeta CDR3 region. T cell fraction was estimated by normalizing TCRbeta template counts to usable DNA, with usable DNA measured through amplification of reference genes found in all nucleated cells. Repertoire TCRs were annotated as SARS-CoV-2-specific by exact matching of V gene, CDR3 amino acid sequence and J gene to a known reactive TCR set. The reference SARS-CoV-2 TCR set came from MIRA and was filtered for enrichment in COVID-19-positive ImmuneCODE repertoires, removing public or cross-reactive TCRs. Based on the MIRA antigens, annotated TCRs were further analysed at the level of specific ORF or position within ORF. Depth was the summed frequency of annotated unique rearrangements, while breadth was defined as annotated unique rearrangements over total unique productive rearrangements. TCR breadth was compared between groups using two-sided Wilcoxon rank-sum tests. TCRdb mirrors the immuneACCESS table, restricted to in-frame sequences. Some clones are absent from its copies; in checked studies, under half trace to an unresolved V gene, and the reason for the others is unknown. That table supplies the V and J calls and clone size; D and trimming were determined from the DNA. For this sample there are around 300,000 clones; about 89% appear just once. The top ten clones comprise approximately 5% of the sample.

Summary of the overall study and its limitations: After vaccination, substantial breadth of spike-specific CD8+ and CD4+ T cell responses was reported. The authors noted that the TCR breadth and depth analyses may have underestimated total T cell responses. The study lacked the statistical power to compare responses across vaccine doses or regimens. Non-spike TCR breadth was comparable between vaccine and placebo recipients, consistent with the vaccine containing only spike. Spike-specific TCR breadth was higher in Ad26.COV2.S recipients than in placebo recipients (P = 0.0014).

This sample comprised peripheral blood, obtained in a trial of Ad26.COV2.S vaccine versus placebo. This sequence originates from a person aged 18-65 years who received the Ad26.COV2.S COVID-19 vaccine or a placebo. The receptor chain draws on TRBV20-1 and TRBJ1-2, with no confidently assigned D gene. The CDR3 reads as follows: CSATESYGYTF. The nucleotide sequence is given as TGCAGTGCAACAGAATCCTATGGCTACACCTTC.